This T cell receptor beta chain appears in the sequencing data of a study of T cell responses to AZD1222 COVID-19 vaccine. Study-level results: Sampling that yielded the repertoires occurred only after the peak T cell response.

V lost 3 bases and J 1 base, leaving 7 bases between the germline ends. The CDR3 is 13 residues long. CDR1 SGHNT and CDR2 YYREEE come from the germline V gene (reference sequence). With regard to this clone: What it binds is not known.

Produced via immunoSEQ multiplex PCR; TCRdb's table is partial and in-frame only. The sample lists around 80,000 clones; 80% to 90% were seen once. The sequenced sample was peripheral blood, obtained 28 days after the second AZD1222 dose. The J gene is TRBJ1-2, the V gene TRBV5-4, with no clear D. This receptor was taken from an adult who received the AZD1222 COVID-19 vaccine. The CDR3 nucleotides read TGTGCCAGCAGCTCCGACTTTAACTATGGCTACACCTTC. Amino acid sequence: CASSSDFNYGYTF.